This T cell receptor beta chain was profiled in a study of metastatic and nonmetastatic thyroid tumors. Study as a whole: Across blood and tumor or nodule tissue, repertoires from malignant and benign thyroid patients were compared with one another. Study-level points and caveats: In both blood and tumor samples, TCR beta diversity was reported significantly higher for malignant than benign nodules.

In the source study's methods: To classify distant metastasis in papillary thyroid cancer, a model was built from CDR3 differences across clinicopathological groups. Via MiXCR, TCRdb re-called the PCR reads. TCRdb's processing, not the authors' own work, is the source of the V and J calls. The sample consists of around 31,000 clones, roughly 22% of them appearing once. Details on this clone: Its antigen is unidentified. The junction differs from germline at one of its ends, possibly a read error. This sample also contains other DNA sequences that code for the same CDR3.

Germline lookup yields CDR1 KGHSH and CDR2 LQKENI. The length of the CDR3 is 13 residues. Patients had received no treatment of any kind before thyroid surgery. This clonotype was obtained from a male donor with papillary thyroid cancer or a benign thyroid nodule (not recorded which). Some clones in this sample may be carry-over from other donors' samples. Material: tumor tissue. V usage is TRBV18 and J usage is TRBJ2-7; unclear D gene. The CDR3 sequence is CASSRNHRHEQYF. CDR3 nucleotide sequence: TGCGCCAGCTCCCGTAACCACCGCCACGAGCAGTACTTC.